This T cell receptor (beta chain) was captured in a study of PD-1 blockade in mismatch repair-deficient tumors (dated by TCRdb to 2016 to 2017). Notes on the research overall: Between late 2013 and September 2016, the trial enrolled over 80 consecutive patients with approximately 11 mismatch repair-deficient cancer types, every one of whom had been previously treated and was progressing. Tumor-associated T cell clones were tracked in the peripheral blood of patients responding to PD-1 blockade by deep sequencing of TCR CDR3 regions. Study-wide conclusions, independent of this receptor: After pembrolizumab, tumor-resident clones, which were often undetectable in blood before treatment, expanded rapidly and then contracted, generally ahead of radiologic responses.

Concerning this clone itself: Its antigen remains undetermined. Per-base quality was not reported, and no clone a single base away is much larger than it.

Sequences SGHKS (CDR1) and YYEKEE (CDR2) are obtained from the germline V gene (reference sequence). Spanning cysteine to phenylalanine, the CDR3 consists of 15 amino acids. Here the CDR3 DNA is all that survives: 45 bases in frame from base 1. Trimming accounts for 1 base at V and 3 bases at J, while the number of junction bases matched to no gene is 6. For each enrolled patient, mismatch repair deficiency was established using either polymerase chain reaction or immunohistochemistry. A few patients who responded to pembrolizumab therapy underwent TCR sequencing. Pembrolizumab PD-1 blockade was prospectively tested in advanced mismatch repair-deficient cancers, regardless of tissue of origin, in the phase II trial. Peripheral blood T cell samples were serially collected before and at multiple times after PD-1 blockade was started. Blood sampling times were reported as weeks after the first pembrolizumab dose.

Libraries were built with the immunoSEQ multiplex PCR assay. Here the immuneACCESS table is served through TCRdb, limited to in-frame sequences with V and J called. Missing clones are a known gap in these copies; in checked studies unresolved V genes cover under half, and the rest lacks a known reason. The sample table records 100,000 to 150,000 clones; around 83% of these occur just once. The ten largest clonotypes hold roughly 14% of the sample. The sample here was peripheral blood, taken 44 weeks after starting pembrolizumab. This TCR was recovered from an adult with mismatch repair-deficient cancer. The chain is assembled from TRBV5-5 and TRBJ2-7; 8 bases in the middle match TRBD2. Read as DNA, the sequence is TGTGCCAGCAGCTTGTTCGGGACTAGTGTCTACGAGCAGTACTTC. Translated, this gives CASSLFGTSVYEQYF.